This TCR beta chain was sequenced during a study of T cell responses to AZD1222 COVID-19 vaccine (dated by TCRdb to about 2021). Turning to the overall study: AZD1222 recipients whose second dose came at about 4 weeks and those whose second dose came at about 12 weeks were combined into one group, since spike-specific TCR depth and breadth did not differ between the two schedules. TCR sequencing covered fewer than 250 trial participants: 207 given two doses of AZD1222 and about 26 given two doses of MenACWY control vaccine. Enrollment into the trials was organized by age into subgroups of 18-55, 56-69 and 70-plus years, and those subgroups contained roughly 140, 27 and 60 TCR-sequenced participants, respectively. Overall study outcomes, separate from this receptor: Vaccine-associated CD4 TCRs spanned the whole spike protein, with dominant responses in regions 160-218 and 743-854. In the small 56-69-year group, the increase in depth fell short of significance, most likely because of low power. Most participants were white British and females outnumbered males, and the authors suggested that clonal diversity may have been underestimated. Reportedly, almost half of the unique spike-specific TCRs recognized epitopes lying outside the regions that are mutated in the B.1.351 and B.1.1.7 variants. After two AZD1222 doses, both the breadth and the depth of spike-specific TCRs were significantly higher than at day 0 and than in MenACWY recipients. Conclusions about previously exposed vaccinees are limited, since just 6 or 7 AZD1222 recipients were seropositive for SARS-CoV-2 at baseline. No day 14 peak-response samples were available, so repertoires were characterized only after the peak T cell response.

Via the germline V gene, CDR1 is MGHRA and CDR2 YSYEKL. V gives up 0 bases and J gives up 5 bases, and the segment between their germline ends measures 11 bases. The CDR3 spans 15 residues, from the cysteine through the phenylalanine. The DNA shown is the 45-base CDR3, in frame from base 1. A note on this clone: Its recognized antigen is unknown. No qualities accompany the bases; no much larger clone lies one base away.

The intended sense of this specimen's time point label: baseline before first vaccination. Vaccinee samples were obtained from the UK trials COV001 and COV002, which included a single-blind randomized controlled phase 2/3 trial of AZD1222 (ChAdOx1 nCoV-19) in healthy adults. For TCRbeta chain sequencing, PBMC samples were collected from trial participants at day 0 and at day 28 after the second dose. The CDR3 regions of human TCRbeta chains were analyzed by immunosequencing. Processing in the source paper ran as follows. Repertoire TCRs were checked for matches against a reference library of SARS-CoV-2-specific TCRs that had been generated using the MIRA antigen-specificity platform. Breadth was defined as the fraction of unique TCRs that were SARS-CoV-2-associated. Depth was defined as the fraction of total T cells that were SARS-CoV-2-associated. Each spike-specific TCR was assigned to its reactive spike region and to a CD4 or CD8 class using the MIRA data. Log10-transformed breadth and depth values were compared by one-way ANOVA with Sidak's multiple comparisons tests. The clones in this table, taken by TCRdb from immuneACCESS, are in-frame only. Not every clone is retained; where verified, under half of the shortfall comes from an unresolved V gene, and the cause of the rest is unknown. D and trimming come from the DNA, and the V and J calls and clone size come from that table. A total of roughly 93,000 clones appear in this sample, about nine tenths of them only once. The ten largest account for roughly 24% of the sample.

The sample consisted of peripheral blood, taken on day 0 of AZD1222 vaccination. This chain joins TRBV4-1 to TRBJ1-3; no D gene can be assigned with confidence. This TCR derives from an adult in good health. At the DNA level, the sequence is TGCGCCAGCAGCCAAGATGGCCTGTCAAGAAACACCATATATTTT. Translated, this is CASSQDGLSRNTIYF.